The subject of this entry is one T cell receptor (beta chain). Antigen specificity is unknown. These data come from a study of CD8+CD57+ T cells in acquired aplastic anemia. Genomic DNA provided the template from which TCR beta VDJ and CDR3 profiles were obtained. TCRdb reprocessed the reads via MiXCR and lists one record per CDR3 protein. The sample includes about 180,000 distinct CDR3 sequences, nearly 65% of them seen just once. Regarding the study as a whole: Both patients and controls carried the same twenty-nine CD8+ CDR3 sequences. The CD8+ Simpson's diversity of patients and controls was not significantly different.

Sequencing was done on patients that had shown CD8+CD57+ cell expansion by flow cytometry. Every patient had severe acquired aplastic anemia. The CDR3 sequence is 15 residues long. The germline gives CDR1 DFQATT, CDR2 SNEGSKA (reference sequence). The V and J ends lost 1 base and 8 bases respectively, with 17 bases between them. The receptor was isolated from a human donor with aplastic anemia. The sequencing sample was made of sorted CD4+, CD8+, or CD8+CD57+ T cells (not recorded which) from PBMCs. V gene TRBV20-1 combines with J gene TRBJ1-4, with D tentatively TRBD1 (5 bases). The CDR3 DNA reads TGCAGTGCTAGAGCCCGCGGGGGGGTGGAGGAAAAACTGTTTTTT. This gives the protein CSARARGGVEEKLFF.